The 21 T cell receptor beta chains below come from one sample, sequenced in a study of T cells after yellow fever vaccination. TCRdb used MiXCR to reprocess the 5' RACE reads, holding one entry per CDR3 protein. The data hold over 70,000 distinct CDR3 sequences, with around 7% observed a single time. The source was CD8+ T cells sorted from PBMCs, collected on the day of the yellow fever booster vaccination. The receptors were sampled from a man younger than 45 who received the YFV17D yellow fever vaccine.

A few counts support this clonotype. The chain combines TRBV27 with TRBJ2-2; D ambiguous. Trimming pared 4 bases from V and 1 base from J, leaving 7 bases between. The germline CDR1 and CDR2 sequences are MNHEY and SMNVEV (reference sequence). CDR3 length equals 14 residues. The CDR3 region has the DNA TGTGCCAGCAGTTGGGGTGGGAACACCGGGGAGCTGTTTTTT. Translating gives CASSWGGNTGELFF.

The V call is TRBV27, the J call TRBJ1-6; TRBD1 matches 8 bases. CDR3 size: 14 residues. Per the germline V gene, CDR1 is MNHEY and CDR2 is SMNVEV (reference sequence). V lost 9 bases, J lost 9 bases, and 10 bases stayed unmatched. CDR3 region: CASAPRGPISPLHF. CDR3 nucleotides: TGTGCCAGTGCCCCCAGGGGGCCTATTTCACCCCTCCACTTT.

This clonotype was counted ten times or more. J is TRBJ1-2 and V is TRBV6-1; D gene uncertain. There are 8 residues in the CDR3. V was shortened by 8 bases and J by 5 bases, with 0 bases between the two germline ends. CDR1 and CDR2 (germline): MNHNS, SASEGT. CDR3 region: CASYGYTF. As DNA, the CDR3 is TGTGCCAGCTATGGCTACACCTTC.

This clonotype has just a few counts. The chain employs TRBV6-2 or TRBV6-3 and TRBJ2-7; D is unclear. The length of the CDR3 is 13 residues. V was clipped by 0 bases and J by 4 bases, with 7 bases between them. Germline V gene data show CDR1 as MNHEY and CDR2 as SVGEGT. The chain's CDR3 is CASSYSMAYEQYF. For the CDR3, the DNA is TGTGCCAGCAGTTACTCGATGGCTTACGAGCAGTACTTC.

This clonotype has a handful of counts. The chain uses TRBV9 and TRBJ2-5; D is perhaps TRBD1 or TRBD2 (6 bases each). Germline CDR1 reads SGDLS; CDR2 reads YYNGEE. This CDR3 spans 13 amino acids. The V and J ends lost 3 bases and 4 bases respectively, with 10 bases between them. The CDR3 protein is CASSEGGIETQYF. The CDR3 nucleotides read TGTGCCAGCAGCGAGGGGGGAATAGAGACCCAGTACTTC.

This clonotype was counted between two and nine times. The J gene is TRBJ2-7, the V gene TRBV3-1; 9 positions match TRBD2. J gave up 7 bases and V 2 bases, and 9 bases lay outside the gene matches. In germline, CDR1 is LGHDT, CDR2 YNNKEL (reference sequence). The CDR3 runs to 15 residues. The CDR3 DNA is TGTGCCAGCAGCCAATATAGCGGGAGCCCCTTGGAGCAGTACTTC. Its protein is CASSQYSGSPLEQYF.

This clonotype showed up just once. A much larger clone differs by one base, so this may be a read error. This chain connects TRBV7-8 to TRBJ2-5; a weak D match, TRBD2 (5 bases). This CDR3 region has 12 residues. The germline CDR1 and CDR2 sequences are SGHVS and FQNEAQ. CDR3 region: CAGSSEDQTQYF. The CDR3 region has the DNA TGTGCCGGCAGCTCGGAGGACCAGACCCAGTACTTC.

This clonotype came up many times. J is TRBJ2-2 and V is TRBV7-6; D gene ambiguous. CDR3 length: 17 residues. Germline assignment: CDR1 SGHVS and CDR2 FNYEAQ. V lost 1 base, J lost 3 bases, and 15 bases lay in between. The CDR3 loop reads CASSLVRVTVDTGELFF. The CDR3 DNA reads TGTGCCAGCAGCTTAGTCCGCGTCACGGTAGACACCGGGGAGCTGTTTTTT. Looking up the rest from reference TRBV7-6 and TRBJ2-2 gives the full variable domain: GAGVSQSPRYKVTKRGQDVALRCDPISGHVSLYWYRQALGQGPEFLTYFNYEAQQDKSGLPNDRFSAERPEGSISTLTIQRTEQRDSAMYRCASSLVRVTVDTGELFFGEGSRLTVL.

V is TRBV6-1 and J is TRBJ2-7; 13 nucleotides match TRBD2. The CDR3 has 15 amino acids. Germline V gene sequence: CDR1 MNHNS, CDR2 SASEGT. After removal of 6 bases from V and 2 bases from J, the junction contained 4 bases not matched to a gene. The DNA of the CDR3 is TGTGCCAGCAGGGCCGGGACTAGCGGGGCCTACGAGCAGTACTTC. It yields the protein CASRAGTSGAYEQYF.

This clonotype showed up just a few times. This chain uses TRBV5-5 with TRBJ2-7; 11 bases are a match to TRBD1. The V gene's germline CDR1 is SGHKS and CDR2 YYEKEE (reference sequence). The junction had 11 bases not matched to a gene; V was cut back by 6 bases and J by 6 bases. The CDR3 covers 15 residues. The CDR3: CASNPSRDRGFEQYF. CDR3 nucleotide sequence: TGTGCCAGCAACCCGTCGCGGGACAGGGGGTTCGAGCAGTACTTC.

The chain couples TRBV6-5 to TRBJ2-1, with D possibly TRBD2 on 6 matching bases. This CDR3 comprises 13 residues. V lost 3 bases to trimming and J lost 6 bases, with 9 bases between them. Germline lookup yields CDR1 MNHEY and CDR2 SVGAGI. This CDR3 is CASSYGGGNEQFF. In nucleotides, the CDR3 is TGTGCCAGCAGTTATGGGGGAGGCAATGAGCAGTTCTTC.

This clonotype occurred many times. The rearrangement uses TRBV4-3 and TRBJ1-5; 7 bases fit TRBD1. Per germline, CDR1 LGHNA and CDR2 YSLEER. V was pared by 4 bases and J by 4 bases, with 7 bases of the junction left unmatched. The CDR3 has 15 residues. The CDR3 protein is CASSLTTGNNQPQHF. Here the CDR3 DNA reads TGCGCCAGCAGCCTAACGACAGGGAATAATCAGCCCCAGCATTTT.

In its sample, this clonotype was seen a few times. J is TRBJ2-1 and V is TRBV6-5, with TRBD2 matching over 7 bases. V lost 5 bases, J lost 6 bases, and 7 bases stayed unmatched. This CDR3 has 14 amino acids. CDR1 MNHEY and CDR2 SVGAGI come from the germline V gene. DNA for the CDR3: TGTGCCAGCAGTCGGGCTAGCGGCAGCAATGAGCAGTTCTTC. It yields the protein CASSRASGSNEQFF.

In its sample, this clonotype was seen many times. This rearrangement joins TRBV3-1 to TRBJ2-2, with D tentatively TRBD1 (6 bases). V shed 5 bases and J shed 0 bases, with 10 bases lying between them. Germline loops: CDR1 LGHDT, CDR2 YNNKEL (reference sequence). The CDR3 loop spans 15 amino acids. DNA of the CDR3: TGTGCCAGCAGCACCGGGACAACGAACACCGGGGAGCTGTTTTTT. Translating gives CASSTGTTNTGELFF.

This clonotype was seen more than once but under ten times. The gene calls are TRBV10-3 and TRBJ2-7, with TRBD2 identical over 10 bases. V shed 3 bases, J shed 6 bases, and the junction held 8 bases outside the gene matches. CDR1 is ENHRY and CDR2 is SYGVKD in the germline V gene. This CDR3 contains 15 residues. The CDR3 sequence is CAISDSGGSLSEQYF. The CDR3 DNA reads TGTGCCATCAGTGATAGCGGGGGGTCTCTTTCCGAGCAGTACTTC.

This clonotype appeared a few times. This chain uses TRBV29-1 with TRBJ2-7; no reliable D call. The CDR3 totals 11 residues. Trimming removed 4 bases at V and 5 bases at J, with 9 bases between. CDR1 is SQVTM, CDR2 ANQGSEA, per germline. CDR3 nucleotide sequence: TGCAGCGTTGGTCCGGGTAACGAGCAGTACTTC. As protein: CSVGPGNEQYF.

The sample holds many counts of this clonotype. The chain has TRBV12-3 or TRBV12-4 and TRBJ2-5; perhaps TRBD2 as D (6 bases). This CDR3 is 14 amino acids long. V lost 1 base and J 3 bases, leaving 9 bases between the germline ends. In DNA form, the CDR3 reads TGTGCCAGCAGTTTAGGCGGGGTTGAAGAGACCCAGTACTTC. It codes for CASSLGGVEETQYF.

This clonotype was found a few times. The chain links TRBV27 to TRBJ1-3, with D hard to call. The germline V gene has CDR1 MNHEY and CDR2 SMNVEV (reference sequence). This CDR3 spans 18 amino acids. The V gene lost 4 bases and the J gene lost 0 bases, with 19 bases spanning the gap. The CDR3 sequence: CASSSRPNGLFSGNTIYF. In nucleotides, the CDR3 is TGTGCCAGCAGTTCACGGCCAAATGGGCTCTTCTCTGGAAACACCATATATTTT.

Only a few counts were recorded for this clonotype. The genes are TRBV20-1 and TRBJ2-7, with D perhaps matching TRBD2 (5 bases). The CDR3 runs 17 residues. Trimming removed 0 bases at V and 0 bases at J, with 18 bases between. The germline V gene has CDR1 DFQATT and CDR2 SNEGSKA (reference sequence). The CDR3 region has the DNA TGCAGTGCTAGAGACCCCGGGTCTAGCCGGTTCTCCTACGAGCAGTACTTC. Amino acids: CSARDPGSSRFSYEQYF.

This clonotype was counted many times. The V gene is TRBV20-1, the J gene TRBJ2-3; D gene uncertain. The CDR3 is 13 amino acids. The V end was cut by 2 bases, the J end by 2 bases, with 8 bases between. Germline assignment: CDR1 DFQATT and CDR2 SNEGSKA (reference sequence). CDR3 coding DNA: TGCAGTGCTAGATCCTTACACACAGATACGCAGTATTTT. Residues: CSARSLHTDTQYF.

This clonotype was detected ten times or more. The chain links TRBV9 to TRBJ2-7; TRBD2 matches 11 bases. Trimming cost V 0 bases and J 1 base; bases outside gene matches: 3. This CDR3 spans 16 amino acids. Germline V gene sequence: CDR1 SGDLS, CDR2 YYNGEE. For the CDR3, the DNA is TGTGCCAGCAGCGTAGGGCTAGCGGGAGGTTCCTACGAGCAGTACTTC. Translating it yields CASSVGLAGGSYEQYF.